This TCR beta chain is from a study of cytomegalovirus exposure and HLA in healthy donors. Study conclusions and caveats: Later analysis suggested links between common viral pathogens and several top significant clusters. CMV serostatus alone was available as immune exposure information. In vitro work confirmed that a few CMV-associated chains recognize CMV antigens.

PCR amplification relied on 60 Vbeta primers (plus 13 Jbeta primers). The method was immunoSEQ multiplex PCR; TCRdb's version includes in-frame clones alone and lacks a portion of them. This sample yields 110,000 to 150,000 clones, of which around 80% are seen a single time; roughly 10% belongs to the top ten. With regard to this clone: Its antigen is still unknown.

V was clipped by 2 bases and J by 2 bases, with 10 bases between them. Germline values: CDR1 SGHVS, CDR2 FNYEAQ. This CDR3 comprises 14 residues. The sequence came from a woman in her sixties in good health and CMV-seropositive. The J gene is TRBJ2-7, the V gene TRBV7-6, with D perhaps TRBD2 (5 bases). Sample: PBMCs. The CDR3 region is CASSLLLGTYEQYF. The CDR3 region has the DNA TGTGCCAGCAGCTTATTGCTCGGGACCTACGAGCAGTACTTC.